The clone carrying this T cell receptor (beta chain) was observed a single time. The sample is drawn from a study of blood T cell repertoires in COVID-19. Here immunoSEQ multiplex PCR was the method, and the copy in TCRdb shows in-frame clones only, minus some. The data contain approximately 45,000 clones, around 86% of them singletons. The CDR3 length is 15 residues. V shed 5 bases, J shed 5 bases, and the junction held 10 bases outside the gene matches. Germline CDR1 and CDR2: SGHDT and YYEEEE. Sequencing input: peripheral blood. This TCR was recovered from a man between 35 and 55 years old with active COVID-19. The chain uses TRBV5-6 and TRBJ2-5, with 9 bases matching TRBD2. CDR3 residues: CASRPNSGSSETQYF. The CDR3 nucleotides read TGTGCCAGCAGACCTAATAGCGGGAGTTCGGAGACCCAGTACTTC.